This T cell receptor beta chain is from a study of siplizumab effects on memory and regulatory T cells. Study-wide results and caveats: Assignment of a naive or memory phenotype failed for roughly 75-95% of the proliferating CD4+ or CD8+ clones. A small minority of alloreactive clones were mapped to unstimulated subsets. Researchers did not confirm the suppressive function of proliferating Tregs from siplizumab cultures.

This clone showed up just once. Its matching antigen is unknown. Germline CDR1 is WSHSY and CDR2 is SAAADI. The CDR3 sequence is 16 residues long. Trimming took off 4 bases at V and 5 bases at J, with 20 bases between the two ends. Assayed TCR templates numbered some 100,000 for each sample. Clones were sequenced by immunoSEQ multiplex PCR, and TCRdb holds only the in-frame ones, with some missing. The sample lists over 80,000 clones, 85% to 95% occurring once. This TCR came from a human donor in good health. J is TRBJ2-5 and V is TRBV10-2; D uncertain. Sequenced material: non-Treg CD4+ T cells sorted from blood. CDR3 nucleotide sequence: TGCGCCAGCAGTGTAGTCCTAGGCCCCCCCACGGAGACCCAGTACTTC. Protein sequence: CASSVVLGPPTETQYF.